The present entry profiles one T cell receptor beta chain with its context. Unique molecular identifiers were built into the TCR beta cDNA libraries. MiXCR was run by TCRdb on the PCR reads, yielding one entry per CDR3 protein. The sample records roughly 400,000 distinct CDR3 sequences, 35% to 45% being singletons. This specimen belongs to a study of post-analysis software for immune sequencing data. The sequence derives from a girl aged 2 to 10 with multiple sclerosis. The sequenced material came from blood.

The CDR3 bases are TGTGCCAGCAGCTTTGTGGGACTTTCCTCCTACGAGCAGTACTTC. Translating it yields CASSFVGLSSYEQYF. The chain has TRBV5-6 and TRBJ2-7; D might be TRBD2 (6 bases). Trimming cost V 2 bases and J 0 bases, with 12 bases left between them. This CDR3 has 15 residues. Germline V CDR1 and CDR2: SGHDT, YYEEEE.